This record covers a single TCR beta chain. Its cognate antigen is unknown. The sample originates from a study of cytomegalovirus exposure and HLA in healthy donors. The PCR contained 60 Vbeta and 13 Jbeta primers. Only in-frame clones appear in the TCRdb table, and some are missing; sequencing was by immunoSEQ multiplex PCR. The sample lists 250,000 to 350,000 clones; 80% to 90% were seen once. The study's findings and limits: Being indistinguishable, some V segments were excluded, TRBV6-2 and TRBV6-3 among them. Per published accounts, TCR beta sequences correctly predicted the HLA-A and HLA-B alleles of most subjects.

Germline V lookup: CDR1 SGHDN, CDR2 FVKESK. Deletions cut 3 bases from V and 3 bases from J, with 11 bases between. The CDR3 consists of 14 residues. The chain uses TRBV14 and TRBJ1-1; a weak D match, TRBD1 (6 bases). This receptor was identified in a man aged 40-49 years in good health and CMV-seropositive. The sample consisted of PBMCs. CDR3 amino acids: CASSHRNRDTEAFF. Here the CDR3 DNA reads TGTGCCAGCAGCCACCGAAACAGGGACACTGAAGCTTTCTTT.